The rows below give T cell receptor beta chains drawn from one sample of a study of control samples from healthy donors and cancer patients. Sequencing was performed with immunoSEQ multiplex PCR; in TCRdb, only in-frame clones are kept and a portion is missing. The table includes 150,000 or so clones, over 85% detected once. Sequencing was carried out using blood. All receptors derive from a man in his fifties in good health. The CDR3 runs from the conserved cysteine through the conserved F or W. Each record gives: D gene, clone size, J gene, V gene, CDR3 DNA, CDR3 protein. D genes are given only for firm matches. Only part of the rows carry a size: once, few, many, or a class if the clone is expanded.

D gene: NA; clone size: NA; J gene: TRBJ2-3; V gene: TRBV7-3; CDR3 DNA: TGTGCCAGCAGCTTGGGGGTCGCCATCACAGATACGCAGTATTTT; CDR3 protein: CASSLGVAITDTQYF
D gene: NA; clone size: NA; J gene: TRBJ2-1; V gene: TRBV21-1; CDR3 DNA: TGTGCCAGCAGCCCGGGGGACAGGTATGAGCAGTTCTTC; CDR3 protein: CASSPGDRYEQFF
D gene: TRBD1; clone size: NA; J gene: TRBJ1-1; V gene: TRBV7-9; CDR3 DNA: TGTGCCAGCAGCTTAGCGGGGGACAGGGGGGATACTTTCTTT; CDR3 protein: CASSLAGDRGDTFF
D gene: NA; clone size: NA; J gene: TRBJ1-1; V gene: TRBV28; CDR3 DNA: TGTGCCAGCAGTTTGTTTCGGCCCGCGGGGAAAGCTTTCTTT; CDR3 protein: CASSLFRPAGKAFF
D gene: NA; clone size: NA; J gene: TRBJ1-1; V gene: TRBV9; CDR3 DNA: TGTGCCAGCAGCGTAGCCCAGGCAGTGAACACTGAAGCTTTCTTT; CDR3 protein: CASSVAQAVNTEAFF
D gene: NA; clone size: NA; J gene: TRBJ1-2; V gene: TRBV18; CDR3 DNA: TGTGCCAGCAGTACCGGGTCTTCTAACTATGGCTACACCTTC; CDR3 protein: CASSTGSSNYGYTF
D gene: NA; clone size: NA; J gene: TRBJ1-1; V gene: TRBV7-9; CDR3 DNA: TGTGCCAGCAGCCCACGTGGGGGCGAAGCTTTCTTT; CDR3 protein: CASSPRGGEAFF
D gene: NA; clone size: NA; J gene: TRBJ2-7; V gene: TRBV18; CDR3 DNA: TGTGCCAGCTCACCCATATGGGCTGAAACTACCTACGAGCAGTACTTC; CDR3 protein: CASSPIWAETTYEQYF
D gene: TRBD2; clone size: NA; J gene: TRBJ2-2; V gene: TRBV7-3; CDR3 DNA: TGTGCCAGCAGCTTAGTCGCTAGCGGGAACACCGGGGAGCTGTTTTTT; CDR3 protein: CASSLVASGNTGELFF
D gene: TRBD2; clone size: once; J gene: TRBJ2-7; V gene: TRBV19; CDR3 DNA: TGTGCCAGTCGGACTAGCGGGAGGGCCGGCTACGAGCAGTACTTC; CDR3 protein: CASRTSGRAGYEQYF
D gene: TRBD1; clone size: NA; J gene: TRBJ2-7; V gene: TRBV3-1/TRBV3-2; CDR3 DNA: TGTGCCAGCAGCCCAACAGGGGCCGGTGGTGAGCAGTACTTC; CDR3 protein: CASSPTGAGGEQYF
D gene: NA; clone size: NA; J gene: TRBJ1-2; V gene: TRBV5-6; CDR3 DNA: TGTGCCAGCAGCTCTGGCGGGTCTGGGTATGGCTACACCTTC; CDR3 protein: CASSSGGSGYGYTF
D gene: TRBD1; clone size: NA; J gene: TRBJ1-6; V gene: TRBV5-1; CDR3 DNA: TGCGCCAGCAGCTTGGGAACCGGGACAGGGGATTCACCCCTCCACTTT; CDR3 protein: CASSLGTGTGDSPLHF
D gene: NA; clone size: once; J gene: TRBJ2-7; V gene: TRBV18; CDR3 DNA: TGTGCCAGCTCTCCCCCGGGCGGAAGCTACGAGCAGTACTTC; CDR3 protein: CASSPPGGSYEQYF
D gene: NA; clone size: once; J gene: TRBJ1-5; V gene: TRBV28; CDR3 DNA: TGTGCCAGCAGTTTAGGAAGGGGTTACCAGCCCCAGCATTTT; CDR3 protein: CASSLGRGYQPQHF
D gene: TRBD1; clone size: NA; J gene: TRBJ2-2; V gene: TRBV10-3; CDR3 DNA: TGTGCCATCAGTCCTCCCCCGACAGGGCGAGACGGGGAGCTGTTTTTT; CDR3 protein: CAISPPPTGRDGELFF
D gene: TRBD2; clone size: NA; J gene: TRBJ2-2; V gene: TRBV10-3; CDR3 DNA: TGTGCCATCAGTAAGGGCGTAGCGGGTCGCACCGGGGAGCTGTTTTTT; CDR3 protein: CAISKGVAGRTGELFF
D gene: TRBD2; clone size: NA; J gene: TRBJ2-7; V gene: TRBV5-4; CDR3 DNA: TGTGCCAGCAGCCCGGGACTAGCGGAGGTTTACGAGCAGTACTTC; CDR3 protein: CASSPGLAEVYEQYF
D gene: TRBD2; clone size: NA; J gene: TRBJ2-3; V gene: TRBV19; CDR3 DNA: TGTGCCAGTAGTATGATAGCGGGCGGCCCAGATACGCAGTATTTT; CDR3 protein: CASSMIAGGPDTQYF
D gene: TRBD2; clone size: NA; J gene: TRBJ2-7; V gene: TRBV6-4; CDR3 DNA: TGTGCCAGCATACTCGGGGTAGCGGGAGACGAGCAGTACTTC; CDR3 protein: CASILGVAGDEQYF
D gene: NA; clone size: NA; J gene: TRBJ1-4; V gene: TRBV6-5; CDR3 DNA: TGTGCCAGCACCCTGACGCCAGCAACTAATGAAAAACTGTTTTTT; CDR3 protein: CASTLTPATNEKLFF
D gene: NA; clone size: NA; J gene: TRBJ2-5; V gene: TRBV7-6; CDR3 DNA: TGTGCCAGCAGCTTAGAGGCCGGATCTCGAGAGACCCAGTACTTC; CDR3 protein: CASSLEAGSRETQYF
D gene: NA; clone size: NA; J gene: TRBJ2-3; V gene: TRBV14; CDR3 DNA: TGTGCCAGCAGCCGAGACCTAACAGATACGCAGTATTTT; CDR3 protein: CASSRDLTDTQYF
D gene: NA; clone size: NA; J gene: TRBJ1-5; V gene: TRBV10-3; CDR3 DNA: TGTGCCATCAGTGATAACTTCAATCAGCCCCAGCATTTT; CDR3 protein: CAISDNFNQPQHF
D gene: NA; clone size: NA; J gene: TRBJ2-5; V gene: TRBV28; CDR3 DNA: TGTGCCAGCAGTTTCTTGGTCGGGGGGCTGGAGACCCAGTACTTC; CDR3 protein: CASSFLVGGLETQYF
D gene: TRBD1; clone size: NA; J gene: TRBJ2-7; V gene: TRBV19; CDR3 DNA: TGTGCCAGTAGTGCAGGGACAGGAGACTACGAGCAGTACTTC; CDR3 protein: CASSAGTGDYEQYF
D gene: NA; clone size: NA; J gene: TRBJ2-1; V gene: TRBV28; CDR3 DNA: TGTGCCAGCCGGACAGACCTCTACAATGAGCAGTTCTTC; CDR3 protein: CASRTDLYNEQFF
D gene: NA; clone size: NA; J gene: TRBJ2-1; V gene: TRBV11-2; CDR3 DNA: TGTGCCAGCAGACTAGGGTGGGAGCAGTTCTTC; CDR3 protein: CASRLGWEQFF